Each of the 15 T cell receptor beta chains below was sequenced from the same sample in a study of T cell clones after liver transplantation. The repertoire was sequenced with immunoSEQ multiplex PCR; TCRdb's copy has only in-frame clones and lacks some. This table holds 20,000 to 25,000 clones, 78% found once. This specimen consisted of CD8+ T cells from blood, obtained more than 53 months after liver transplant. The receptors here all came from a human patient who received a liver transplant. Some T cells could come from the graft donor.

The rearrangement links TRBV5-6 to TRBJ2-7; 11 bases line up with TRBD1. CDR1 SGHDT and CDR2 YYEEEE come from the germline V gene. The trim removed 4 bases at V and 2 bases at J, leaving 2 bases unmatched. There are 14 residues in the CDR3. CDR3 nucleotide sequence: TGTGCCAGCAGCGGGGGACAGGGGGCCTACGAGCAGTACTTC. Encoded protein: CASSGGQGAYEQYF. The variable domain in full, with the rest retrieved from reference TRBV5-6 and TRBJ2-7, is DAGVTQSPTHLIKTRGQQVTLRCSPKSGHDTVSWYQQALGQGPQFIFQYYEEEERQRGNFPDRFSGHQFPNYSSELNVNALLLGDSALYLCASSGGQGAYEQYFGPGTRLTVT.

The chain couples TRBV4-1 to TRBJ1-3; TRBD1 agrees at 9 bases. Germline loops: CDR1 MGHRA, CDR2 YSYEKL. J lost 4 bases, V lost 0 bases, and 4 bases had no gene match. This CDR3 contains 16 residues. This CDR3 reads CASSQDRDREGNTIYF. CDR3 coding DNA: TGCGCCAGCAGCCAAGACCGGGACAGGGAAGGAAACACCATATATTTT.

This clone qualifies as medium-sized. The rearrangement uses TRBV7-8 and TRBJ1-6; D ambiguous. The ends were cut back, 6 bases at V and 9 bases at J, with 12 bases in the middle. Per the germline V gene, CDR1 is SGHVS and CDR2 is FQNEAQ. The CDR3 sequence is 13 residues long. Here the CDR3 reads CASSYDPGSPLHF. The CDR3 region has the DNA TGTGCCAGCAGTTACGACCCTGGTTCACCCCTCCACTTT.

The chain has TRBV6-1 and TRBJ2-1; 14 bases agree with TRBD2. CDR1 and CDR2 from the germline V gene are MNHNS and SASEGT. Unmatched junction bases numbered 5, after V lost 7 bases and J lost 6 bases. CDR3 size: 15 residues. The CDR3 coding sequence is TGTGCCAGCATTCTGACTAGCGGGGGGGCCAATGAGCAGTTCTTC. Translation gives CASILTSGGANEQFF.

The rearrangement joins TRBV11-2 to TRBJ1-2; D is ambiguous. CDR1 is SGHAT and CDR2 is FQNNGV in the germline V gene. Trimming took 0 bases from V and 5 from J, leaving 19 bases between them. This CDR3 comprises 17 residues. The CDR3 region is CASSLDFVIGQEYGYTF. The CDR3 DNA is TGTGCCAGCAGCTTAGATTTTGTCATCGGGCAGGAGTATGGCTACACCTTC.

The chain joins TRBV27 to TRBJ2-7; D remains unclear. Trimming cost V 0 bases and J 5 bases, with 8 bases left between them. CDR3 size: 13 residues. The germline V gene encodes CDR1 MNHEY and CDR2 SMNVEV (reference sequence). The CDR3 loop is CASSLSNLNEQYF. CDR3 coding DNA: TGTGCCAGCAGTTTATCTAACCTTAACGAGCAGTACTTC.

This clone was seen a handful of times. The gene calls are TRBV25-1 and TRBJ2-7; weak D call: TRBD2 (7 bases). Per the germline V gene, CDR1 is MGHDK and CDR2 is SYGVNS. V lost 5 bases and J lost 0, with 11 bases in between. The CDR3 contains 14 residues. The CDR3 DNA reads TGTGCCAGCAGTAGGGGGGGGCCCTCCTACGAGCAGTACTTC. Amino acids: CASSRGGPSYEQYF.

This clone was seen only once. The chain has TRBV9 and TRBJ2-1, with D maybe TRBD1 (5 bases). The CDR3 spans 14 residues. The V gene's germline CDR1 is SGDLS and CDR2 YYNGEE. Trimming cost V 0 bases and J 3 bases, with 7 bases left between them. CDR3 in amino acids: CASSVEGYYNEQFF. CDR3 bases: TGTGCCAGCAGCGTAGAGGGGTACTACAATGAGCAGTTCTTC.

The gene calls are TRBV28 and TRBJ1-5; TRBD1 is a possible D gene (6 bases). This CDR3 region has 14 residues. V was pared by 7 bases and J by 5 bases, with 15 bases between. Germline V gives CDR1 MDHEN, CDR2 SYDVKM. CDR3 in DNA: TGTGCCAGCACTCCTACAGGGACCCATCAGCCCCAGCATTTT. Translating gives CASTPTGTHQPQHF.

This clone was observed a few times. This chain connects TRBV27 to TRBJ2-3; no definite D call. Germline assignment: CDR1 MNHEY and CDR2 SMNVEV (reference sequence). V lost 2 bases and J 5 bases, leaving 5 bases between the germline ends. This CDR3 has 12 residues. The CDR3 region has the DNA TGTGCCAGCAGTTTAATTAAAGATACGCAGTATTTT. Protein: CASSLIKDTQYF.

This clone has more than one count but fewer than ten. The chain combines TRBV11-3 with TRBJ2-7, with D possibly being TRBD1 (5 bases). Germline V gene lookup returns CDR1 SGHNT and CDR2 YENEEA. Trimming left V 1 base short and J 6 bases short, with 10 bases between. This CDR3 spans 13 amino acids. CDR3 sequence: CASSLGSRGEQYF. The CDR3 region has the DNA TGTGCCAGCAGCTTAGGTTCAAGGGGCGAGCAGTACTTC.

The chain joins TRBV25-1 to TRBJ1-1; a possible D gene is TRBD1 (6 bases). V lost 5 bases and J 6 bases, leaving 16 bases between the germline ends. The CDR3 is 14 residues long. Germline V CDR1 and CDR2: MGHDK, SYGVNS. The DNA for the CDR3 is TGTGCCAGCAGTAGGGCAGGGGAATTCGCTGAAGCTTTCTTT. It yields the protein CASSRAGEFAEAFF.

The chain employs TRBV5-6 and TRBJ1-5; no reliable D call. The germline V and J ends were trimmed by 1 base and 3 bases, with 14 bases remaining between them. The CDR3 sequence is 16 residues long. Germline CDR1 reads SGHDT; CDR2 reads YYEEEE. This chain's CDR3 is CASSLTQAGDNQPQHF. CDR3 coding DNA: TGTGCCAGCAGCTTGACTCAGGCCGGAGACAATCAGCCCCAGCATTTT.

V gene TRBV4-1 combines with J gene TRBJ1-2; D is ambiguous. The V and J ends lost 5 bases and 4 bases respectively, with 23 bases between them. This CDR3 has 17 amino acids. The germline V gene encodes CDR1 MGHRA and CDR2 YSYEKL. This CDR3 reads CASSKRFQNRKTYGYTF. The DNA of the CDR3 is TGCGCCAGCAGCAAGAGATTCCAGAACCGAAAGACCTATGGCTACACCTTC.

The genes are TRBV28 and TRBJ2-7; D perhaps matches TRBD2 (7 bases). The V gene lost 4 bases and the J gene lost 3 bases, with 13 bases spanning the gap. Germline V gives CDR1 MDHEN, CDR2 SYDVKM. This CDR3 region has 14 residues. This chain's CDR3 is CASSWGGGRYEQYF. CDR3 DNA sequence: TGTGCCAGCAGTTGGGGCGGGGGCCGCTACGAGCAGTACTTC. Looking up the rest from reference TRBV28 and TRBJ2-7 gives the full variable domain: DVKVTQSSRYLVKRTGEKVFLECVQDMDHENMFWYRQDPGLGLRLIYFSYDVKMKEKGDIPEGYSVSREKKERFSLILESASTNQTSMYLCASSWGGGRYEQYFGPGTRLTVT.